Below are 6 T cell receptor beta chains sequenced from a single sample in a study of response to subunit inactivated influenza vaccine. TCRdb itself ran the RT-PCR reads through MiXCR, one entry per CDR3 protein. The table shows 150,000 to 200,000 distinct CDR3 sequences, with approximately 12% occurring only once. The sample also formed part of further work on T cells expressing NK-cell markers. That investigation notes: The authors generated TCR beta cDNA through 5'RACE template switching with UMIs.

Sequenced here: CD8+ T cells sorted from PBMCs, sampled 11 to 12 days after vaccination. The receptors originated from a man in his fifties or sixties who received an inactivated influenza vaccine.

In its sample, this clonotype was seen many times. CDR3 nucleotides: TGCAGCGTACTCAGGGGCCAAGAGACCCAGTACTTC. Its protein is CSVLRGQETQYF. The V call is TRBV29-1, the J call TRBJ2-5, with D possibly matching TRBD1 (6 bases). The CDR3 is made up of 12 amino acids. V lost 6 bases and J lost 1, with 9 bases in between. The V gene's germline CDR1 is SQVTM and CDR2 ANQGSEA.

This clonotype has a handful of counts. The rearrangement joins TRBV24-1 to TRBJ2-4; perhaps D is TRBD1 or TRBD2 (5 bases each). The CDR3 has 14 amino acids. Germline V CDR1 and CDR2: KGHDR, SFDVKD. V lost 9 bases to trimming and J lost 2 bases, with 13 bases between them. The CDR3 spells CATGSPGPKNIQYF. The CDR3 region has the DNA TGTGCCACCGGGAGCCCGGGACCCAAAAACATTCAGTACTTC.

The chain joins TRBV7-9 to TRBJ1-1; the D gene is possibly TRBD1 (6 bases). Trimming took 0 bases from V and 5 from J, leaving 10 bases between them. The CDR3 sequence is 14 residues long. The germline V gene has CDR1 SEHNR and CDR2 FQNEAQ (reference sequence). CDR3 bases: TGTGCCAGCAGCTTAGCGCGTAGGGGGACTGAAGCTTTCTTT. It yields the protein CASSLARRGTEAFF.

This clonotype has just a few counts. The chain links TRBV12-3 or TRBV12-4 to TRBJ2-1, with no clear D. The CDR3 totals 13 residues. V shed 2 bases and J shed 8 bases, with 10 bases lying between them. CDR3 sequence reads: CASSLIESDEQFF. CDR3 bases: TGTGCCAGCAGTTTAATAGAATCGGATGAGCAGTTCTTC.

The rearrangement joins TRBV12-3 or TRBV12-4 to TRBJ2-7, with TRBD2 matching 7 bases. The ends lost 9 bases at V and 7 bases at J; junction bases unmatched: 9. The CDR3 consists of 12 residues. The CDR3, as DNA: TGTGCCAGTTACAGTCTGGGGGGGGAGCAGTACTTC. This translates into CASYSLGGEQYF.

The chain has TRBV28 and TRBJ1-4; D is perhaps TRBD1 (6 bases). Germline V gene data show CDR1 as MDHEN and CDR2 as SYDVKM. The V end was cut by 9 bases, the J end by 7 bases, with 15 bases between. The CDR3 has 13 residues. CDR3 loop: CASFGGRGEKLFF. The CDR3 DNA sequence: TGTGCCAGTTTTGGGGGCCGAGGTGAAAAACTGTTTTTT.